This T cell receptor (beta chain) was obtained from a study of CD8+CD57+ T cells in acquired aplastic anemia. Genomic DNA acted as the template from which TCR beta VDJ combination and CDR3 sequence profiling were carried out. TCRdb ran MiXCR on the reads and lists one entry per CDR3 protein. The table lists 200,000 to 300,000 distinct CDR3 sequences, roughly 80% of them singletons. V lost 6 bases to trimming and J lost 5 bases, with 17 bases between them. Germline V gene data show CDR1 as SNHLY and CDR2 as FYNNEI. The length of the CDR3 is 14 residues. Patients chosen for sequencing had shown CD8+CD57+ cell expansion by flow cytometry. Every patient had severe acquired aplastic anemia.

This TCR came from a human donor with aplastic anemia. This rearrangement joins TRBV2 to TRBJ2-7; D uncertain. Sequencing used sorted CD4+, CD8+, or CD8+CD57+ T cells (not recorded which) from PBMCs. The CDR3: CASSPTWLANEQYF. In DNA, the CDR3 is TGTGCCAGCAGCCCAACGTGGTTAGCCAACGAGCAGTACTTC.